What follows are 2 T cell receptor beta chains derived from one specimen sequenced in a study of shared clonotypes between healthy human individuals. Sequencing was performed with immunoSEQ multiplex PCR; in TCRdb, only in-frame clones are kept and a portion is missing. The data show 2 million to 3 million clones, with more than 85% seen just once and around 0.37% held by the top ten. The sequenced material came from naive CD4+ T cells from PBMCs. Subset here: CD45RA+ positively selected. These receptors all come from a man aged 18 to 35 in good health. Some clones in this sample may be carry-over from other donors' samples.

Comments on this clone: Other DNA sequences of this sample code for an identical CDR3. This rearrangement joins TRBV20-1 to TRBJ1-5; no clear D. Trimming removed 3 bases at V and 3 bases at J, with 3 bases between. Germline V gene data show CDR1 as DFQATT and CDR2 as SNEGSKA (reference sequence). The CDR3 sequence is 11 residues long. The CDR3 protein is CSASTNQPQHF. CDR3 coding DNA: TGCAGTGCTAGTACCAATCAGCCCCAGCATTTT.

Only one count was recorded for this clone. This chain connects TRBV6-4 to TRBJ2-2; D is unresolved. Germline CDR1 MRHNA, CDR2 SNTAGT. The CDR3 consists of 14 residues. V dropped 0 bases and J dropped 5 bases, with 7 bases sitting between them. The CDR3 loop reads CASSDSYGTGELFF. CDR3 in DNA: TGTGCCAGCAGTGACTCATACGGGACCGGGGAGCTGTTTTTT.